This T cell receptor beta chain is drawn from a study of graft-versus-host responses after intestinal transplantation. Regarding the study as a whole: Recipient marrow harbored GvH clones, some of which surfaced first in ileum or blood. The presence of high graft-versus-host to host-versus-graft clonal ratios in allografts characterized patients with graft-donor T cell macrochimerism.

This table comes from immunoSEQ multiplex PCR, and its TCRdb copy is limited to in-frame clones, with some not included. The repertoire has roughly 69,000 clones, around 90% of them found once; the top ten carry around 7%. The CDR3 length is 16 residues. V lost 4 bases to trimming and J lost 10 bases; unmatched junction nucleotides: 11. Germline V gene data show CDR1 as MGHRA and CDR2 as YSYEKL. This clone was detected only a few times. As yet, its antigen is unknown. The rearrangement links TRBV4-1 to TRBJ1-6; TRBD1 aligns across 9 bases. The clonotype originates from a human patient who received an intestinal transplant, so some T cells may come from the graft donor. The sample in question was bone marrow, obtained 734 days after intestinal transplantation. CDR3 bases: TGCGCCAGCAGCCCGAGCCGGGACAGGGATGTGTCACCCCTCCACTTT. Its protein is CASSPSRDRDVSPLHF.